The T cell receptor (beta chain) under discussion was sequenced for a study of blood T cell repertoires in COVID-19. Study-level information: Acute-phase and convalescent COVID-19 samples originated in the United States, Italy and Spain.

Authors' data handling: Reference gene primers were amplified, and this amplification served to estimate nucleated cell counts. TCRdb's table, derived via immunoSEQ multiplex PCR, lists solely in-frame clones and lacks some. That table gives V, J and clone size, and the DNA gave D and trimming. The top ten clones hold 15% to 20% of a sample with about 76,000 clones, roughly 80% of them seen once. The CDR3 is made up of 14 amino acids. Germline V CDR1 and CDR2: SEHNR, FQNEAQ (reference sequence). The V end lost 5 bases, the J end lost 0 bases, and 8 bases lay between the germline ends. This clone was seen more than once but under ten times. The sample has other DNA sequences that encode this CDR3 too.

The sequence came from a woman in her sixties or seventies with acute or convalescent COVID-19. This sequence joins TRBV7-9 and TRBJ1-3, with D hard to call. Sequencing was carried out using peripheral blood. The CDR3 here is CASSRGGSGNTIYF. The CDR3, as DNA: TGTGCCAGCAGCCGGGGAGGCTCTGGAAACACCATATATTTT.